Below, 12 T cell receptor beta chains from the same sample are listed, as sequenced in a study of CD8+CD57+ T cells in acquired aplastic anemia. Both TCR beta VDJ combination and CDR3 sequence profiling were carried out. Genomic DNA was the template for this profiling. MiXCR was run by TCRdb on the reads, yielding one entry per CDR3 protein. The top ten hold about 2.3% of the sample, which has around 130,000 distinct CDR3 sequences, around 48% seen once. The specimen was sorted CD4+, CD8+, or CD8+CD57+ T cells (not recorded which) from PBMCs. These TCRs come from a human donor in good health, serving as a control.

This sequence joins TRBV19 and TRBJ1-6; D is unclear. The V end was cut by 2 bases, the J end by 6 bases, with 2 bases between. The germline V gene encodes CDR1 LNHDA and CDR2 SQIVND (reference sequence). The CDR3 has 12 amino acids. CDR3 nucleotide sequence: TGTGCCAGTAGTATAACTAATTCACCCCTCCACTTT. It specifies CASSITNSPLHF.

Concerning this clonotype: One base away lies a much larger clone, so this may be a sequencing read error. The V call is TRBV5-4, the J call TRBJ2-3; D possibly uses TRBD1 or TRBD2 (5 bases each). The germline V gene has CDR1 SGHNT and CDR2 YYREEE (reference sequence). This CDR3 is built from 15 residues. Deletions cut 4 bases from V and 0 bases from J, with 12 bases between. The CDR3 region has the DNA TGTGCCAGCAGCGACGGGGCAGCTAGCACAGATACGCAGTATTTT. It codes for CASSDGAASTDTQYF.

Details on this clonotype: This may arise from a read error, as a much more abundant clone is one base away. The rearrangement links TRBV12-3 or TRBV12-4 to TRBJ1-5; 16 nucleotides agree with TRBD2. The J call is doubtful: the DNA matches TRBJ2-3 better. The CDR3 totals 15 residues. For the CDR3, the DNA is TGTGCCAGCAGTCCCTCCGGGACTAGCGGGAGGGCGCAGTATTTT. Its protein is CASSPSGTSGRAQYF.

This sequence joins TRBV9 and TRBJ2-7; 9 bases fit TRBD1. J was trimmed by 1 base and V by 3 bases; bases with no gene match: 5. CDR1 and CDR2 (germline): SGDLS, YYNGEE. The CDR3 totals 15 residues. Written as DNA, the CDR3 is TGTGCCAGCAGCGAGGGACAGGGAATATCCTACGAGCAGTACTTC. It is translated as CASSEGQGISYEQYF.

This clonotype occurred many times. The rearrangement uses TRBV4-1 and TRBJ2-6; D perhaps matches TRBD1 (5 bases). V shed 0 bases and J shed 1 base, with 13 bases lying between them. CDR1 and CDR2 from the germline V gene are MGHRA and YSYEKL. The CDR3 sequence is 18 residues long. As DNA, the CDR3 is TGCGCCAGCAGCCAAGAAACAGGTGGGCCATCTGGGGCCAACGTCCTGACTTTC. Protein: CASSQETGGPSGANVLTF.

On this clonotype itself: The junction and the germline gene differ at one end; a read error may be behind it. This chain joins TRBV5-5 and TRBJ1-6, with D uncertain. CDR3 length equals 15 residues. Germline V lookup: CDR1 SGHKS, CDR2 YYEKEE (reference sequence). CDR3 coding DNA: TGTGCCAGCAGCTCCACGAGCCCCTATAATTCACCCCTCCGCTTT. Its translation is CASSSTSPYNSPLRF.

V gene TRBV2 combines with J gene TRBJ2-1, with 11 bases identical to TRBD2. Germline V lookup: CDR1 SNHLY, CDR2 FYNNEI. This CDR3 comprises 15 residues. Unmatched junction bases numbered 10, after V lost 7 bases and J lost 8 bases. CDR3 region: CASTRTSGFSDEQFF. CDR3 DNA sequence: TGTGCCAGCACGCGGACTAGCGGGTTTAGCGATGAGCAGTTCTTC. Variable domain in full (rest from reference TRBV2 and TRBJ2-1): EPEVTQTPSHQVTQMGQEVILRCVPISNHLYFYWYRQILGQKVEFLVSFYNNEISEKSEIFDDQFSVERPDGSNFTLKIRSTKLEDSAMYFCASTRTSGFSDEQFFGPGTRLTVL.

The V call is TRBV20-1, the J call TRBJ2-7; D may be TRBD1 (5 bases). CDR3 length equals 13 residues. Germline CDR1 reads DFQATT; CDR2 reads SNEGSKA (reference sequence). The V end lost 2 bases, the J end lost 2 bases, and 10 bases lay between the germline ends. The DNA for the CDR3 is TGCAGTGCTAGACTAGGACAACCCTACGAGCAGTACTTC. Encoded protein: CSARLGQPYEQYF.

Only a few counts were recorded for this clonotype. This chain uses TRBV2 with TRBJ1-1; D remains ambiguous. Germline lookup yields CDR1 SNHLY and CDR2 FYNNEI. V dropped 6 bases and J dropped 5 bases, with 16 bases sitting between them. The CDR3 runs 14 residues. The CDR3 spells CASRIQGRITEAFF. The CDR3 DNA sequence: TGTGCCAGCAGAATACAAGGTAGGATAACTGAAGCTTTCTTT.

Ten or more counts support this clonotype. The rearrangement uses TRBV9 and TRBJ2-1, with TRBD1 identical over 7 bases. Germline V gene sequence: CDR1 SGDLS, CDR2 YYNGEE. The J segment lost 8 bases and the V segment lost 3 bases, leaving 8 bases of the junction unmatched. CDR3 length: 14 amino acids. CDR3 bases: TGTGCCAGCAGCGCCCCCACAGGGGCGGATGAGCAGTTCTTC. This encodes CASSAPTGADEQFF. The full variable domain, in which reference TRBV9 and TRBJ2-1 provide the parts outside the CDR3, is DSGVTQTPKHLITATGQRVTLRCSPRSGDLSVYWYQQSLDQGLQFLIQYYNGEERAKGNILERFSAQQFPDLHSELNLSSLELGDSALYFCASSAPTGADEQFFGPGTRLTVL.

V usage is TRBV5-4 and J usage is TRBJ2-7, with D uncertain. The V end was cut by 2 bases, the J end by 2 bases, with 11 bases between. CDR1 and CDR2 (germline): SGHNT, YYREEE (reference sequence). CDR3 length equals 14 residues. The CDR3 region is CASSFNGNTYEQYF. The DNA of the CDR3 is TGTGCCAGCAGCTTCAATGGGAATACCTACGAGCAGTACTTC.

As concerns this clonotype: The junction differs from germline at one of its ends, possibly a read error. The chain couples TRBV10-3 to TRBJ2-5, with D perhaps TRBD2 (5 bases). The CDR3 runs to 15 residues. Germline-derived CDR1 and CDR2 are ENHRY and SYGVKD. CDR3 in amino acids: CASSRSGGYQETQCF. The CDR3 nucleotides read TGTGCCAGCAGTCGGTCAGGCGGGTACCAAGAGACCCAGTGCTTC.